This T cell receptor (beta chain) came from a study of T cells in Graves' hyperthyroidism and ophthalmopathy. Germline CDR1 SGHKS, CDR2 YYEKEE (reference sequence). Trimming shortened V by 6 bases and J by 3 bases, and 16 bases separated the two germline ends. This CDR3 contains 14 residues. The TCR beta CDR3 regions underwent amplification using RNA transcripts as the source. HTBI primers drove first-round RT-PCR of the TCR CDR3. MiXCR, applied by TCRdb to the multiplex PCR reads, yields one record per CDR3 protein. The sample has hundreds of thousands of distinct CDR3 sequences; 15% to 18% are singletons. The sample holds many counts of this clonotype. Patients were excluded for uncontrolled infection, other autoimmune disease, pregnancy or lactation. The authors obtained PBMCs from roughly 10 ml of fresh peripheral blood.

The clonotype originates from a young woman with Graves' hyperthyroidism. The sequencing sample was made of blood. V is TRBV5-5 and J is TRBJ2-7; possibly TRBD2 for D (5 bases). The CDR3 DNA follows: TGTGCCAGCACCGTTCAAACTAGTTTCTACGAGCAGTACTTC. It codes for CASTVQTSFYEQYF.